These 9 T cell receptor beta chains came from one sample sequenced in a study of a mutant IDH1 vaccine in newly diagnosed glioma. Sample time point: week 5, during vaccination. It was 300 ug of mutant IDH1 20-mer peptide that made up each vaccine dose, given with topical imiquimod. Clones were read by immunoSEQ multiplex PCR, and TCRdb kept only the in-frame ones, dropping some. The table includes 40,000 to 50,000 clones, 80% to 90% detected once. For these receptors, no antigen is known. The sequencing used PBMCs, collected from a glioma patient whose treatment included an IDH1 peptide vaccine. These receptors were collected from a man aged 40-55 years with glioma.

The chain couples TRBV7-9 to TRBJ2-7; perhaps D is TRBD1 or TRBD2 (6 bases each). The germline CDR1 and CDR2 sequences are SEHNR and FQNEAQ (reference sequence). Trimming stripped 7 bases from V and 4 bases from J, with 11 bases between. This CDR3 spans 12 amino acids. The DNA for the CDR3 is TGTGCCAGCAACCAAGGGGGGTACGAGCAGTACTTC. Translating it yields CASNQGGYEQYF.

The chain uses TRBV7-9 and TRBJ1-1; D ambiguous. From germline, CDR1 is SEHNR and CDR2 FQNEAQ (reference sequence). V was trimmed by 1 base and J by 2 bases, leaving 8 bases between them. The CDR3 length is 14 residues. CDR3 residues: CASSLGLGNTEAFF. The DNA of the CDR3 is TGTGCCAGCAGCTTAGGTTTAGGTAACACTGAAGCTTTCTTT.

CDR3 in amino acids: CATSRDQRGSYEQYF. The CDR3 DNA reads as TGTGCCACCAGCAGAGATCAGAGGGGAAGCTACGAGCAGTACTTC. The rearrangement joins TRBV15 to TRBJ2-7; D may match TRBD1 or TRBD2 (5 bases each). CDR3 size: 15 residues. Per germline, CDR1 LNHNV and CDR2 YYDKDF (reference sequence). V lost 0 bases, J lost 3 bases, and 12 bases lay in between.

The V gene is TRBV7-9, the J gene TRBJ1-2, with D possibly being TRBD1 (5 bases). This CDR3 spans 16 amino acids. Trimming pared 1 base from V and 8 bases from J, leaving 20 bases between. Germline CDR1 SEHNR, CDR2 FQNEAQ (reference sequence). The chain's CDR3 is CASSLEGPTQGHGYTF. For the CDR3, the DNA is TGTGCCAGCAGCTTAGAGGGACCGACCCAGGGTCACGGCTACACCTTC.

The rearrangement joins TRBV11-2 to TRBJ2-6; no firm D call. Per germline, CDR1 SGHAT and CDR2 FQNNGV. The V gene lost 0 bases and the J gene lost 1 base, with 10 bases spanning the gap. The CDR3 consists of 17 residues. Here the CDR3 DNA reads TGTGCCAGCAGCTTAGAGATCACGGCTTCTGGGGCCAACGTCCTGACTTTC. This sequence encodes CASSLEITASGANVLTF.

The CDR3 nucleotides are TGTGCCAGCAGCCCTCGACAGATATCCTTGAACACTGAAGCTTTCTTT. Protein: CASSPRQISLNTEAFF. This chain links TRBV7-2 with TRBJ1-1, with a weak D call TRBD1 (5 bases). Germline V gene lookup returns CDR1 SGHTA and CDR2 FQGNSA. The CDR3 has 16 amino acids. Trimming cost V 5 bases and J 0 bases, with 16 bases left between them.

This CDR3 is CASSVVGGSKETQYF. The CDR3 coding sequence is TGTGCCAGCAGCGTAGTTGGCGGGAGCAAGGAGACCCAGTACTTC. The chain combines TRBV9 with TRBJ2-5, with 7 bases aligning to TRBD2. This CDR3 comprises 15 residues. With V trimmed by 0 bases and J by 5 bases, 7 bases remained unmatched. Germline lookup yields CDR1 SGDLS and CDR2 YYNGEE.

The rearrangement uses TRBV4-2 and TRBJ1-4; TRBD1 agrees at 7 bases. CDR1 is LGHNA, CDR2 YNFKEQ, per germline. Trimming removed 9 bases from V and 4 bases from J; junction bases left unmatched: 5. CDR3 length: 13 residues. CDR3 protein: CASRGQGNEKLFF. In DNA, the CDR3 is TGTGCCAGTAGGGGGCAGGGTAATGAAAAACTGTTTTTT.

This clone occurred once. The chain is built from TRBV6-4 and TRBJ1-1, with no clear D. Trimming left V 2 bases short and J 0 bases short, with 4 bases between. The CDR3 totals 13 residues. In germline, CDR1 is MRHNA, CDR2 SNTAGT. The CDR3 DNA reads as TGTGCCAGCAGTGACAGGATGAACACTGAAGCTTTCTTT. Its protein is CASSDRMNTEAFF.